These 24 T cell receptor beta chains share one sample of origin, sequenced in a study of glioma-infiltrating T cells after dendritic cell vaccination. As for time point: after dendritic cell vaccination, including at tumor progression/relapse. Data came from immunoSEQ multiplex PCR; TCRdb stores just in-frame clones and leaves some out. This table has almost 90,000 clones, around 83% appearing once. The source material was blood, sampled after dendritic cell vaccination. Source of these receptors: a human donor with glioblastoma.

This clone was counted a single time. This chain links TRBV15 with TRBJ2-3; no definite D call. Germline values: CDR1 LNHNV, CDR2 YYDKDF (reference sequence). There are 13 residues in the CDR3. V dropped 1 base and J dropped 2 bases, with 4 bases sitting between them. CDR3 nucleotides: TGTGCCACCAGCAGAGTCTACACAGATACGCAGTATTTT. Its translation is CATSRVYTDTQYF. The full variable domain, rest sourced from reference TRBV15 and TRBJ2-3, is DAMVIQNPRYQVTQFGKPVTLSCSQTLNHNVMYWYQQKSSQAPKLLFHYYDKDFNNEADTPDNFQSRRPNTSFCFLDIRSPGLGDTAMYLCATSRVYTDTQYFGPGTRLTVL.

The rearrangement uses TRBV5-1 and TRBJ1-1, with 8 bases fitting TRBD1. The junction had 9 bases not matched to a gene; V was cut back by 4 bases and J by 4 bases. CDR3 length equals 15 residues. Germline V gene sequence: CDR1 SGHRS, CDR2 YFSETQ. CDR3 region: CASSARQGRGTEAFF. The CDR3, as DNA: TGCGCCAGCAGCGCACGACAGGGGAGAGGCACTGAAGCTTTCTTT.

The sample holds a few counts of this clone. The V gene is TRBV21-1, the J gene TRBJ1-5; the table's D gene call, TRBD1, was not cross checked with the DNA. TRBV21-1 is listed as a pseudogene. CDR3 length: 17 residues. The CDR3: CASNVDRGPFRDQPQHF. CDR3 DNA: TGTGCCAGCAACGTAGACAGGGGGCCCTTCCGGGATCAGCCCCAGCATTTT.

This chain joins TRBV18 and TRBJ1-1; D possibly corresponds to TRBD1 (6 bases). The CDR3 runs 15 residues. CDR1 and CDR2 (germline): KGHSH, LQKENI. V was pared by 6 bases and J by 4 bases, with 18 bases between. The CDR3 loop reads CASSQSEGGSTEAFF. The CDR3 coding sequence is TGTGCCAGCTCGCAGAGTGAGGGGGGGAGCACTGAAGCTTTCTTT.

V is TRBV19 and J is TRBJ2-2, with TRBD1 matching over 10 bases. From germline, CDR1 is LNHDA and CDR2 SQIVND (reference sequence). V shed 9 bases, J shed 3 bases, and the junction held 13 bases outside the gene matches. This CDR3 has 17 amino acids. The CDR3 coding sequence is TGTGCCAGCCGGAACCGCGCGACAGGGGGCGACACCGGGGAGCTGTTTTTT. Translation gives CASRNRATGGDTGELFF.

Comments on this clone: A junction end diverges from the germline sequence, so it may reflect a read error. The chain links TRBV5-4 to TRBJ2-2; a weak D match, TRBD2 (5 bases). There are 13 residues in the CDR3. Germline loops: CDR1 SGHNT, CDR2 YYREEE (reference sequence). The CDR3 DNA follows: TGTGCCAGCAGCTTCCAGAACACCGGGGAGCTGCTTTTT. Amino acid sequence: CASSFQNTGELLF.

The chain's CDR3 is CASSYLQRGYGYTF. The CDR3 region has the DNA TGTGCCAGCAGTTACCTACAACGAGGGTATGGCTACACCTTC. The chain carries TRBV6-5 and TRBJ1-2; no clear D. The CDR3 consists of 14 residues. Per germline, CDR1 MNHEY and CDR2 SVGAGI. Trimming cost V 2 bases and J 5 bases, with 12 bases left between them.

V and J are TRBV15 and TRBJ1-6; 10 bases match TRBD1. V gave up 5 bases and J gave up 6 bases; unmatched junction bases: 10. The germline CDR1 and CDR2 sequences are LNHNV and YYDKDF (reference sequence). CDR3 length: 17 residues. The CDR3 sequence: CATSAGTGVPGNSPLHF. The CDR3, as DNA: TGTGCCACCAGCGCCGGGACAGGGGTTCCCGGTAATTCACCCCTCCACTTT.

This clone was counted once. The chain uses TRBV5-1 and TRBJ1-3; possibly TRBD1 for D (6 bases). V lost 3 bases and J lost 1, with 8 bases in between. CDR1 and CDR2 (germline): SGHRS, YFSETQ. The CDR3 is 14 residues long. This chain's CDR3 is CASSSGVSGNTIYF. CDR3 DNA: TGCGCCAGCAGCTCAGGGGTATCTGGAAACACCATATATTTT.

This chain links TRBV7-3 with TRBJ2-2; no clear D gene. The CDR3 is made up of 13 amino acids. The germline V gene encodes CDR1 SGHTA and CDR2 FQGTGA. V lost 4 bases and J 7 bases, leaving 10 bases between the germline ends. The CDR3 loop is CASSSVGLGELFF. CDR3 coding DNA: TGTGCCAGCAGCTCGGTGGGCCTCGGGGAGCTGTTTTTT.

This chain connects TRBV7-9 to TRBJ1-4; 8 nucleotides agree with TRBD1. Per the germline V gene, CDR1 is SEHNR and CDR2 is FQNEAQ (reference sequence). CDR3 length: 17 residues. The ends lost 5 bases at V and 6 bases at J; junction bases unmatched: 14. As DNA, the CDR3 is TGTGCCAGCAGCAGCGAGGGGCCGGGACAGGCTCATGAAAAACTGTTTTTT. Its translation: CASSSEGPGQAHEKLFF.

This chain joins TRBV4-1 and TRBJ2-7; 9 positions match TRBD1. CDR3 length: 16 amino acids. Per the germline V gene, CDR1 is MGHRA and CDR2 is YSYEKL. The J segment lost 4 bases and the V segment lost 1 base, leaving 8 bases of the junction unmatched. As DNA, the CDR3 is TGCGCCAGCAGCCAAGGCCCGGGACAGGGATTATACGAGCAGTACTTC. As protein: CASSQGPGQGLYEQYF.

This clone was detected a few times. V gene TRBV5-4 combines with J gene TRBJ2-2; the D gene is possibly TRBD1 (5 bases). CDR3 size: 15 residues. V dropped 0 bases and J dropped 3 bases, with 9 bases sitting between them. CDR1 and CDR2 from the germline V gene are SGHNT and YYREEE (reference sequence). CDR3 DNA: TGTGCCAGCAGCTTGGGGGGCGGTGACACCGGGGAGCTGTTTTTT. It is translated as CASSLGGGDTGELFF.

A single count supports this clone. This chain joins TRBV14 and TRBJ2-3; no reliable D call. The CDR3 runs to 13 residues. Trimming removed 2 bases from V and 6 bases from J, with 9 bases in between. The germline V gene has CDR1 SGHDN and CDR2 FVKESK. CDR3 coding DNA: TGTGCCAGCAGCCAATCGGGTACGGATACGCAGTATTTT. Translating it yields CASSQSGTDTQYF. Variable domain in full (rest from reference TRBV14 and TRBJ2-3): EAGVTQFPSHSVIEKGQTVTLRCDPISGHDNLYWYRRVMGKEIKFLLHFVKESKQDESGMPNNRFLAERTGGTYSTLKVQPAELEDSGVYFCASSQSGTDTQYFGPGTRLTVL.

The chain combines TRBV7-6 with TRBJ2-7; TRBD1 might be the D (5 bases). CDR3 size: 16 residues. Trimming shortened V by 2 bases and J by 6 bases, and 20 bases separated the two germline ends. The germline CDR1 and CDR2 sequences are SGHVS and FNYEAQ. The CDR3 DNA is TGTGCCAGCAGCTTAATACAGACATTGGTAAGGGGCGAGCAGTACTTC. This encodes CASSLIQTLVRGEQYF.

The chain uses TRBV4-3 and TRBJ1-2, with 9 bases that match TRBD1. The CDR3 extends over 14 amino acids. Germline V lookup: CDR1 LGHNA, CDR2 YSLEER. The ends lost 0 bases at V and 8 bases at J; junction bases unmatched: 4. CDR3 sequence: CASSQDGTGKGYTF. The CDR3 DNA reads TGCGCCAGCAGCCAAGATGGGACAGGGAAGGGCTACACCTTC.

The rearrangement uses TRBV9 and TRBJ2-3, with D maybe TRBD2 (7 bases). CDR1 and CDR2 from the germline V gene are SGDLS and YYNGEE. Trimming cost V 3 bases and J 1 base, with 27 bases left between them. This CDR3 has 20 residues. The CDR3 sequence is CASSAARLVGGPPGTDTQYF. The CDR3 nucleotides are TGTGCCAGCAGCGCCGCCCGCCTAGTCGGGGGGCCCCCTGGCACAGATACGCAGTATTTT.

This clone was observed once. The chain uses TRBV2 and TRBJ2-7; 9 positions match TRBD1. Germline CDR1 is SNHLY and CDR2 is FYNNEI. The CDR3 is 14 residues long. V dropped 4 bases and J dropped 2; count of bases not matched to a gene: 3. The CDR3 region is CASSGGQGPYEQYF. In DNA, the CDR3 is TGTGCCAGCAGTGGTGGACAGGGGCCCTACGAGCAGTACTTC.

Of note for this clone: Other DNA sequences of this sample code for an identical CDR3. The J gene is TRBJ2-1, the V gene TRBV2, with a possible D match to TRBD1 (6 bases). CDR1 and CDR2 (germline): SNHLY, FYNNEI. Trimming took off 5 bases at V and 5 bases at J, with 10 bases between the two ends. The CDR3 sequence is 13 residues long. The CDR3 protein is CASSRGQNNEQFF. The DNA for the CDR3 is TGTGCCAGCAGTCGAGGACAGAACAATGAGCAGTTCTTC.

The chain uses TRBV28 and TRBJ1-5; D remains ambiguous. The germline CDR1 and CDR2 sequences are MDHEN and SYDVKM. This CDR3 is built from 17 residues. Deletions cut 5 bases from V and 5 bases from J, with 22 bases between. The CDR3 protein is CASSPSRAAGVYQPQHF. For the CDR3, the DNA is TGTGCCAGCAGTCCCAGCCGGGCGGCCGGGGTGTATCAGCCCCAGCATTTT. Filled out from reference TRBV28 and TRBJ1-5, the complete variable domain reads DVKVTQSSRYLVKRTGEKVFLECVQDMDHENMFWYRQDPGLGLRLIYFSYDVKMKEKGDIPEGYSVSREKKERFSLILESASTNQTSMYLCASSPSRAAGVYQPQHFGDGTRLSIL.

This sequence joins TRBV5-6 and TRBJ1-2; 7 positions agree with TRBD1. The CDR3 spans 12 residues. The ends lost 4 bases at V and 6 bases at J; junction bases unmatched: 3. Germline lookup yields CDR1 SGHDT and CDR2 YYEEEE. The CDR3 region has the DNA TGTGCCAGCAGCCTAGGACAGGATGGCTACACCTTC. This encodes CASSLGQDGYTF.

This chain links TRBV25-1 with TRBJ1-2; D possibly corresponds to TRBD1 (6 bases). The ends were cut back, 11 bases at V and 8 bases at J, with 18 bases in the middle. Germline V gene data show CDR1 as MGHDK and CDR2 as SYGVNS. The CDR3 spans 12 residues. In DNA, the CDR3 is TGTGCCGTCGGCTGGCAGGGGACGGGCTACACCTTC. Translation: CAVGWQGTGYTF.

The V call is TRBV5-6, the J call TRBJ2-5, with 10 positions matching TRBD1. With 3 bases clipped from V and 4 bases from J, the junction kept 6 bases outside the gene matches. The CDR3 sequence is 15 residues long. Looked up from germline, CDR1 is SGHDT and CDR2 is YYEEEE. CDR3 protein: CASSSARTGGETQYF. The CDR3 nucleotides read TGTGCCAGCAGCTCGGCTAGGACAGGGGGAGAGACCCAGTACTTC.

The CDR3 region has the DNA TGTGCCAGCAGCTTGTCAGGCGACAGACAAGAGACCCAGTACTTC. Its protein product is CASSLSGDRQETQYF. The chain links TRBV7-7 to TRBJ2-5, with D perhaps matching TRBD1 (5 bases). The CDR3 covers 15 residues. The V gene lost 3 bases and the J gene lost 2 bases, with 13 bases spanning the gap. The germline CDR1 and CDR2 sequences are SSHAT and FNYEAQ (reference sequence).